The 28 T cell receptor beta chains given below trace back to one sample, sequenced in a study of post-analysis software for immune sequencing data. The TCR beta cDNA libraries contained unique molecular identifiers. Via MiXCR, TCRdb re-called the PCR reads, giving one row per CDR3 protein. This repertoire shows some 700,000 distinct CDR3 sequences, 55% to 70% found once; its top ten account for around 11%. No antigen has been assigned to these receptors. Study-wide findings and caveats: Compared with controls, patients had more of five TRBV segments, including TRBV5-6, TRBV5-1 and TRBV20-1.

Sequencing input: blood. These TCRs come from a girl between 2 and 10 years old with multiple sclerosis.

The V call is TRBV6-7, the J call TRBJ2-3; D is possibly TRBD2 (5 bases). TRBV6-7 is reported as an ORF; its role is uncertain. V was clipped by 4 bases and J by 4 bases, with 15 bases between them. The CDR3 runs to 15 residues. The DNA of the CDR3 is TGTGCCAGCAGTTCCGAACCGGACTGGGCAGATACGCAGTATTTT. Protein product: CASSSEPDWADTQYF.

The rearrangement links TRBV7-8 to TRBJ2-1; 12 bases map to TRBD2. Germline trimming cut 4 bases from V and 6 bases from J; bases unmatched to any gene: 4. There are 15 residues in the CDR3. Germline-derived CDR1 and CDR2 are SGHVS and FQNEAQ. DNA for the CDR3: TGTGCCAGCAGCTACCTAGCGGGGGGGCGCAATGAGCAGTTCTTC. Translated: CASSYLAGGRNEQFF. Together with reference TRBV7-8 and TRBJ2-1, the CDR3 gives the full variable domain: GAGVSQSPRYKVAKRGQDVALRCDPISGHVSLFWYQQALGQGPEFLTYFQNEAQLDKSGLPSDRFFAERPEGSVSTLKIQRTQQEDSAVYLCASSYLAGGRNEQFFGPGTRLTVL.

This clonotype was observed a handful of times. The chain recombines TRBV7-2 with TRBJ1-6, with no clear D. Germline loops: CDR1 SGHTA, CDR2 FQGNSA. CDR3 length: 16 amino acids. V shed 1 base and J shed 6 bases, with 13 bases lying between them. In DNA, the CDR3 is TGTGCCAGCAGCTTAGGACTCACGAGGAGTAATTCACCCCTCCACTTT. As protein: CASSLGLTRSNSPLHF.

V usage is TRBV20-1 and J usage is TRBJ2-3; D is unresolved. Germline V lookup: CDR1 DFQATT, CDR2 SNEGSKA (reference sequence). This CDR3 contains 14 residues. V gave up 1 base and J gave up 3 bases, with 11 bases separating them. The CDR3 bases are TGCAGTGCTAGAGGCGTTGGTGGTACAGATACGCAGTATTTT. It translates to CSARGVGGTDTQYF.

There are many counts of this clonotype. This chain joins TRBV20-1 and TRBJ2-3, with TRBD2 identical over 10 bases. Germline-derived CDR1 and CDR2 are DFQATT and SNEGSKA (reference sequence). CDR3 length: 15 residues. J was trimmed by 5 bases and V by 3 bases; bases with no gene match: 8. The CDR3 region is CSARIPSGGRDTQYF. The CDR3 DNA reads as TGCAGTGCTAGGATCCCTAGCGGGGGCCGAGATACGCAGTATTTT.

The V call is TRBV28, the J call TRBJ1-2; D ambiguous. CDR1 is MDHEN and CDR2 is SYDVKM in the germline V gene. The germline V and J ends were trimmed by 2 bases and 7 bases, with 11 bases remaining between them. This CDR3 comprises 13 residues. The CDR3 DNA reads TGTGCCAGCAGTTTACTTTTAATTTCTGGCTACACCTTC. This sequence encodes CASSLLLISGYTF.

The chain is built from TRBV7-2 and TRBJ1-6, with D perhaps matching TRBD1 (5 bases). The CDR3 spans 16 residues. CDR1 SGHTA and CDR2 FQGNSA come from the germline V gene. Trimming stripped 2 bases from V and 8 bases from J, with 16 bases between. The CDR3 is CASSLKSRVGDSPLHF. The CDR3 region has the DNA TGTGCCAGCAGCTTAAAGTCTCGGGTAGGGGATTCACCCCTCCACTTT.

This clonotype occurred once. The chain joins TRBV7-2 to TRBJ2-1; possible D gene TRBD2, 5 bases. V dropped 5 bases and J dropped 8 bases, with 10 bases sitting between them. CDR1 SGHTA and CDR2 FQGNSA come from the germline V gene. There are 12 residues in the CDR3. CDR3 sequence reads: CASSPSSDEQFF. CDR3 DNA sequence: TGTGCCAGCAGCCCCAGTAGCGATGAGCAGTTCTTC.

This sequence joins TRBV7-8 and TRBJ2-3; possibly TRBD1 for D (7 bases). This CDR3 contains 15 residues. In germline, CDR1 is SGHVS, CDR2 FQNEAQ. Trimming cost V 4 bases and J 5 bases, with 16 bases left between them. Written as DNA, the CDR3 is TGTGCCAGCAGCTCCCTGGAGGGGGCAGGAGATACGCAGTATTTT. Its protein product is CASSSLEGAGDTQYF.

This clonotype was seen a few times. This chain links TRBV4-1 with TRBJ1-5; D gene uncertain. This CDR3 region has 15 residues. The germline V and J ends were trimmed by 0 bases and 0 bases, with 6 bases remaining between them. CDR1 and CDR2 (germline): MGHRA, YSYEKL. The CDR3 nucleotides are TGCGCCAGCAGCCAAGATCCCAATAGCAATCAGCCCCAGCATTTT. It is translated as CASSQDPNSNQPQHF.

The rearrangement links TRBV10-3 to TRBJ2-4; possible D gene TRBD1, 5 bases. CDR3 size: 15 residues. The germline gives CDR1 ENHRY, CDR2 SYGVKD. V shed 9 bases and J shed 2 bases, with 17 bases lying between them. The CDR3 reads CAIGQGRGTKNIQYF. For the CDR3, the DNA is TGTGCCATTGGCCAGGGAAGGGGAACCAAAAACATTCAGTACTTC.

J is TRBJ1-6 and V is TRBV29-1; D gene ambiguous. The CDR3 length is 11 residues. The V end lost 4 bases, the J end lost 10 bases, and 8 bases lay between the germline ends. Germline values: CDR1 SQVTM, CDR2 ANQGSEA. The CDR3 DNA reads TGCAGCGTTGGCGAGGTCTCACCCCTCCACTTT. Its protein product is CSVGEVSPLHF.

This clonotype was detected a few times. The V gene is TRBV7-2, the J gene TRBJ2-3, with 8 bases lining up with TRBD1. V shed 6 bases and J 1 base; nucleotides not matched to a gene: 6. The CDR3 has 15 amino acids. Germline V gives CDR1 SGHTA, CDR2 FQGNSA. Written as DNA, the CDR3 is TGTGCCAGCAGTTCCAGGGGGCCCGGCACAGATACGCAGTATTTT. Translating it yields CASSSRGPGTDTQYF.

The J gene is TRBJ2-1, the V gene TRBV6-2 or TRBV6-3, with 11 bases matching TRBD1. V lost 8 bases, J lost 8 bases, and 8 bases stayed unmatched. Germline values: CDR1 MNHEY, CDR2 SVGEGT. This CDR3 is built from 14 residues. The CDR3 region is CASRWTGGIYEQFF. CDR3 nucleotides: TGTGCCAGCCGATGGACAGGGGGCATTTATGAGCAGTTCTTC.

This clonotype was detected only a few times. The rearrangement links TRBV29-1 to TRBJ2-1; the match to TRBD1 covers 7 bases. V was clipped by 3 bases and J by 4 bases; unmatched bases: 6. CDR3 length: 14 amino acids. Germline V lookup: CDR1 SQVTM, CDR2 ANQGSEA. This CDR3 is CSVDGRGIYNEQFF. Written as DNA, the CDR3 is TGCAGCGTTGACGGCAGGGGGATTTACAATGAGCAGTTCTTC.

The CDR3 region is CSVEARPDLWHIQYF. In nucleotides, the CDR3 is TGCAGCGTTGAAGCAAGGCCGGACTTGTGGCACATTCAGTACTTC. The chain is built from TRBV29-1 and TRBJ2-4; D possibly corresponds to TRBD2 (5 bases). Trimming removed 1 base at V and 8 bases at J, with 18 bases between. The CDR3 runs to 15 residues. The germline CDR1 and CDR2 sequences are SQVTM and ANQGSEA. The full variable domain, in which reference TRBV29-1 and TRBJ2-4 provide the parts outside the CDR3, is SAVISQKPSRDICQRGTSLTIQCQVDSQVTMMFWYRQQPGQSLTLIATANQGSEATYESGFVIDKFPISRPNLTFSTLTVSNMSPEDSSIYLCSVEARPDLWHIQYFGAGTRLSVL.

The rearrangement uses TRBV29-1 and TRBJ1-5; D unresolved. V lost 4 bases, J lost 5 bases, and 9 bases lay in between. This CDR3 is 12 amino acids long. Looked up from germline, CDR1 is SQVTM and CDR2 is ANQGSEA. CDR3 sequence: CSVGWSDQPQHF. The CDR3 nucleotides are TGCAGCGTTGGGTGGTCTGATCAGCCCCAGCATTTT.

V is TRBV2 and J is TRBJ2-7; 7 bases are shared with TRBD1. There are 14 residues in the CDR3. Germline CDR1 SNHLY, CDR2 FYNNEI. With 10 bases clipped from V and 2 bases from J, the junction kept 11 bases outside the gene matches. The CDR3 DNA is TGTGCCACCAAACCCGGGACAGTCCCCTACGAGCAGTACTTC. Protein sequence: CATKPGTVPYEQYF.

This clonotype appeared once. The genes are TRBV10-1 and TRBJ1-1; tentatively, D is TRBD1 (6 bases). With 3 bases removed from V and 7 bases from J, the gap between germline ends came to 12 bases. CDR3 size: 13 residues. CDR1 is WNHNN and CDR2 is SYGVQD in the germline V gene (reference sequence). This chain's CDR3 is CASSEQGPGEAFF. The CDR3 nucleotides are TGCGCCAGCAGTGAACAGGGCCCCGGTGAAGCTTTCTTT.

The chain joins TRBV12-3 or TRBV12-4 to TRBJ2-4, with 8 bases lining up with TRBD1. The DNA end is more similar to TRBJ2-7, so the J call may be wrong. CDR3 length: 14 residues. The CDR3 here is CASSQNGQGGEQYF. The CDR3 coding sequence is TGTGCCAGCAGCCAAAATGGACAGGGCGGCGAGCAGTACTTC.

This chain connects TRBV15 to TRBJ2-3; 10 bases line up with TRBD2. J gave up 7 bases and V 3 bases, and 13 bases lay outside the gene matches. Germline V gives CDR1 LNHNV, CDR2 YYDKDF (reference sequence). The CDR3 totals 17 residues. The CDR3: CATSSRPLAGLEYTQYF. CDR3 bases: TGTGCCACCAGCAGCCGACCACTAGCGGGGCTCGAATATACGCAGTATTTT. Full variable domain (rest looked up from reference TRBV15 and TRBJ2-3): DAMVIQNPRYQVTQFGKPVTLSCSQTLNHNVMYWYQQKSSQAPKLLFHYYDKDFNNEADTPDNFQSRRPNTSFCFLDIRSPGLGDTAMYLCATSSRPLAGLEYTQYFGPGTRLTVL.

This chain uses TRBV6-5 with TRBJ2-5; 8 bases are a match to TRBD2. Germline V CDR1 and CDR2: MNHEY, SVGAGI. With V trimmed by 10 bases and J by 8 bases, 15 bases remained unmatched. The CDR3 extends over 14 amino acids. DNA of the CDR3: TGTGCCACCAGGACCAGCGGGGGAGCCTTAACCCAGTACTTC. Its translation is CATRTSGGALTQYF.

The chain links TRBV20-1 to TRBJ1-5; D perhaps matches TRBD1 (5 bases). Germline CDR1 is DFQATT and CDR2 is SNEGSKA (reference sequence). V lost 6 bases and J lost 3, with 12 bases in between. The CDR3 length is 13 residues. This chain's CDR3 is CSAEDSPNQPQHF. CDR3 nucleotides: TGCAGTGCCGAAGACAGTCCCAATCAGCCCCAGCATTTT.

The CDR3 DNA reads TGTGCCAGCAGCTTAGGTGGGGCAGGGGCCGAGCAGTACTTC. Protein sequence: CASSLGGAGAEQYF. The chain combines TRBV7-9 with TRBJ2-7, with a tentative D call TRBD1 (6 bases). The V end lost 1 base, the J end lost 6 bases, and 13 bases lay between the germline ends. The CDR3 extends over 14 amino acids. Germline V gives CDR1 SEHNR, CDR2 FQNEAQ (reference sequence).

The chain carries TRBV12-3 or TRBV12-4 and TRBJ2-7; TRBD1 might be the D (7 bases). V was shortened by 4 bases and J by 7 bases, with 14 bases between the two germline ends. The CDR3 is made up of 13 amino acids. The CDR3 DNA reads TGTGCCAGCAGTTGGGGGGACAGTCGGGAGCAGTACTTC. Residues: CASSWGDSREQYF.

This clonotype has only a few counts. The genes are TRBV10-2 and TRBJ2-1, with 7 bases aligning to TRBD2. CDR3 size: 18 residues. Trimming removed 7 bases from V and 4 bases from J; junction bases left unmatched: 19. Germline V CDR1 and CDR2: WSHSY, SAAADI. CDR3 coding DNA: TGCGCCAGCAACCCCGGGACTACTAAGTACCGGGCTTACAATGAGCAGTTCTTC. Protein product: CASNPGTTKYRAYNEQFF.

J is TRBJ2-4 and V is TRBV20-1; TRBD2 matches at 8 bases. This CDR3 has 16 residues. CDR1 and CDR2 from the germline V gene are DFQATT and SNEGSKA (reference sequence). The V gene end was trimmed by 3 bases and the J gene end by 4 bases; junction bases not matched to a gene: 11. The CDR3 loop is CSASVMIAGTKNIQYF. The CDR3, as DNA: TGCAGTGCTAGTGTTATGATAGCGGGGACTAAAAACATTCAGTACTTC.

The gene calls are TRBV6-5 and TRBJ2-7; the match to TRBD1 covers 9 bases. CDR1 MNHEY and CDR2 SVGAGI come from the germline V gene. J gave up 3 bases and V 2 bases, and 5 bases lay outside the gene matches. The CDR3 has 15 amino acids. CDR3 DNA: TGTGCCAGCAGTTACGCGGACAGGGGAGGCTACGAGCAGTACTTC. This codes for CASSYADRGGYEQYF.